This TCR beta chain was documented in a study of blood T cell repertoires in COVID-19. Methods used by the authors: How many nucleated cells were present was estimated from reference gene primer amplification. This table comes from immunoSEQ multiplex PCR, and its TCRdb copy is limited to in-frame clones, with some not included. The D gene and trimming were derived from the DNA, and the V and J assignments and clone size from that table. The top ten hold about 3.2% of the sample, which has roughly 300,000 clones, approximately 80% seen once. This clone came up a few times. Sequenced sample: peripheral blood. The TCR sequence derives from a woman aged 55-75 years with active or convalescent COVID-19.

The CDR3 DNA reads as TGTGCCAGCAGCTCCTACGGACAGGGTGCAACTAATGAAAAACTGTTTTTT. Its protein is CASSSYGQGATNEKLFF. The chain has TRBV5-4 and TRBJ1-4, with TRBD1 matching over 8 bases. CDR1 SGHNT and CDR2 YYREEE come from the germline V gene (reference sequence). This CDR3 is 17 amino acids long. V lost 3 bases and J lost 0; bases outside the gene matches: 7.